A single sample gave rise to the 32 T cell receptor delta chains below, sequenced in a study of fetal and pediatric gammadelta thymocytes. TCRdb reanalysed the reads via CATT. The profile covers around 500 delta-chain clones, with 25% to 30% appearing a single time and 24% taken by the ten largest. Fetal thymuses came from elective pregnancy terminations at about 14 to 22 weeks gestation. Sequencing used Vgamma9Vdelta2 gamma-delta T cells from the thymus. Noted subset: sorted CD3+gammadeltaTCR+Vgamma9+Vdelta2+ thymocytes. The origin of the receptors is a human fetus.

This clone is termed large. The V call is TRDV2, the J call TRDJ3, with TRDD3 identical over 9 bases. The germline CDR1 and CDR2 sequences are GEAIGNYY and EKD. The CDR3 has 19 amino acids. V was clipped by 2 bases and J by 0 bases; unmatched bases: 7. This CDR3 reads CACDIYWGKSSWDTRQMFF. CDR3 in DNA: TGTGCCTGTGACATTTACTGGGGGAAAAGCTCCTGGGACACCCGACAGATGTTTTTC.

V gene TRDV2 combines with J gene TRDJ1, with 7 bases identical to TRDD3. The J gene, absent from TCRdb, was called here by matching the DNA to germline. The CDR3 is 13 residues long. The germline V gene has CDR1 GEAIGNYY and CDR2 EKD. After removal of 0 bases from V and 5 bases from J, the junction contained 2 bases not matched to a gene. The chain's CDR3 is CACDTVLGDKLIF. The CDR3 nucleotides read TGTGCCTGTGACACCGTACTGGGGGATAAACTCATCTTT.

Details on this clone: It differs at one base from a far larger clone, so likely a read error. The V gene is TRDV2, the J gene TRDJ1, with 7 nucleotides matching TRDD3. In the absence of a J gene in TCRdb, the DNA was matched to germline to assign it here. Germline V gene sequence: CDR1 GEAIGNYY, CDR2 EKD. This CDR3 region has 15 residues. The CDR3 loop reads CASDTVGGYTDKLIF. CDR3 coding DNA: TGTGCCAGTGACACCGTCGGGGGATACACCGATAAACTCATCTTT.

A note on this clone: With only one base between it and a far larger clone, this is likely a read error. The V and J genes are TRDV2 and TRDJ1, with TRDD3 matching over 7 bases. The J gene is not listed in TCRdb, so it was assigned here from a DNA match to germline. Germline V gene lookup returns CDR1 GEAIGNYY and CDR2 EKD. The junction had 3 bases not matched to a gene; V was cut back by 3 bases and J by 0 bases. This CDR3 contains 14 residues. CDR3: CACDPGGYTDKLIF. DNA of the CDR3: TGTGCCTGTGACCCCGGGGGATACACCGATAAACTCATCTTT.

This clone is labeled as medium-sized. This may arise from a read error, as a much more abundant clone is one base away. The chain is built from TRDV2 and TRDJ1, with 8 bases that match TRDD3. Germline values: CDR1 GEAIGNYY, CDR2 EKD. With 4 bases clipped from V and 0 bases from J, the junction kept 3 bases outside the gene matches. The CDR3 has 14 amino acids. In DNA, the CDR3 is TGTGCCTGTGAAGTACTGGGGGACACCGATAAACTCATCTTT. Translated: CACEVLGDTDKLIF.

In its sample, this clone was seen a few times. This probably arose from a read error, given a far larger clone one base away. The chain combines TRAV38-2/DV8 with TRDJ3, with a possible D match to TRDD3 (6 bases). Trimming pared 7 bases from V and 4 bases from J, leaving 9 bases between. Looked up from germline, CDR1 is TSESDYY and CDR2 is QEAYKQQN. The CDR3 contains 14 residues. The CDR3 sequence is CAYVGYWDTRQMFF. The DNA for the CDR3 is TGTGCTTATGTGGGATATTGGGACACCCGACAGATGTTTTTC.

This clone occurred a few times. A read error is the likely source, as a far larger clone sits one nucleotide away. The chain is built from TRDV3 and TRDJ3, with TRDD3 matching 7 bases. Germline CDR1 and CDR2: TVYSNPD and GDNSRS (reference sequence). V was clipped by 5 bases and J by 0 bases; unmatched bases: 7. This CDR3 region has 16 residues. The CDR3: CALCLGGSWDTRQMFF. CDR3 DNA: TGTGCCCTTTGTCTGGGGGGCTCCTGGGACACCCGACAGATGTTTTTC.

The sample holds a few counts of this clone. A far larger clone is just one base off, so this is likely a read error. V usage is TRDV2 and J usage is TRDJ1; 9 nucleotides align to TRDD3. Germline V gene sequence: CDR1 GEAIGNYY, CDR2 EKD. CDR3 length equals 15 residues. The CDR3 sequence: CARDTGDTYTDKLIF. The CDR3 coding sequence is TGTGCCCGTGACACCGGGGATACGTACACCGATAAACTCATCTTT.

Concerning this clone: A read error is likely here: a far larger clone is one base away. The rearrangement uses TRDV2 and TRDJ3; 10 bases are a match to TRDD3. TCRdb supplies no J gene; here it was assigned by aligning the nucleotide sequence to germline. This CDR3 is 16 amino acids long. Germline V gene data show CDR1 as GEAIGNYY and CDR2 as EKD. The CDR3 is CACDPRGIRDPRQMFF. In DNA form, the CDR3 reads TGTGCCTGTGACCCTAGGGGGATACGGGACCCCCGACAGATGTTTTTC.

This clone appeared a few times. There is no V gene call, and the J gene is TRDJ2. This CDR3 spans 11 amino acids. CDR3 sequence reads: CASALTAQLFF. Written as DNA, the CDR3 is TGTGCTAGTGCTTTGACAGCACAACTCTTCTTT.

As concerns this clone: A read error is likely here: a far larger clone is one base away. The V and J genes are TRDV2 and TRDJ1; 7 bases fit TRDD3. Losses at the gene ends were 2 bases for V and 0 bases for J; bases not matched to a gene: 8. Germline V gene sequence: CDR1 GEAIGNYY, CDR2 EKD. CDR3 size: 16 residues. CDR3 loop: CACDILGYTYTDKLIF. The CDR3 coding sequence is TGTGCCTGTGACATACTGGGGTATACGTACACCGATAAACTCATCTTT.

A note on this clone: This likely came from a read error, as a far larger clone is one base away. The chain uses TRDV2 and TRDJ3; 10 positions match TRDD3. The J gene, not given by TCRdb, was assigned here from a germline match of the nucleotide sequence. CDR3 size: 18 residues. CDR1 and CDR2 (germline): GEAIGNYY, EKD. The junction had 2 bases not matched to a gene; V was cut back by 0 bases and J by 1 base. DNA for the CDR3: TGTGCCTGTGACACCGTACTGGGGGATTCCTGGGACACCCGACAGATGTTTTTC. This sequence encodes CACDTVLGDSWDTRQMFF.

In its sample, this clone was seen a few times. One base separates it from a far larger clone, so it is likely a read error. Other nucleotide sequences from this sample produce the same CDR3. The chain links TRDV2 to TRDJ1; TRDD3 matches 8 bases. The J gene, not given by TCRdb, was assigned here from a germline match of the nucleotide sequence. This CDR3 region has 14 residues. CDR1 GEAIGNYY and CDR2 EKD come from the germline V gene. The V and J ends lost 0 bases and 2 bases, in that order; junction bases with no gene match: 1. The CDR3 nucleotides are TGTGCCTGTGACACCGGGGGATATACCGATAAACTCATCTTT. It yields the protein CACDTGGYTDKLIF.

In its sample, this clone ranks as large. The rearrangement joins TRDV2 to TRDJ3; 8 bases line up with TRDD3. J lost 0 bases, V lost 0 bases, and 6 bases had no gene match. Looked up from germline, CDR1 is GEAIGNYY and CDR2 is EKD. CDR3 length equals 19 residues. This CDR3 reads CACDTRSGGSSWDTRQMFF. In DNA form, the CDR3 reads TGTGCCTGTGACACCAGGTCTGGGGGAAGCTCCTGGGACACCCGACAGATGTTTTTC.

This clone is a singleton in its sample. It is likely a read error: a sequence one base away is far more abundant. The genes are TRDV2 and TRDJ3; TRDD3 aligns across 11 bases. Matching the DNA to germline supplied the J gene, which TCRdb does not give. V trimming: 6 bases; J trimming: 0 bases; junction bases outside the gene matches: 9. There are 19 residues in the CDR3. From germline, CDR1 is GEAIGNYY and CDR2 EKD. The CDR3 bases are TGTGCCTGTTACAAAGTACTGGGGGATAGCTCCTGGGACACCCGACAGATGTTTTTC. Its protein is CACYKVLGDSSWDTRQMFF.

This clone has only a few counts. A read error is likely here: a far larger clone is one base away. The chain couples TRDV2 to TRDJ3; 11 bases agree with TRDD3. Per germline, CDR1 GEAIGNYY and CDR2 EKD. The CDR3 extends over 17 amino acids. The CDR3 nucleotides are TGTTCCTGTGAAGTACTGGGGGATACCTGGGACACCCGACAGATGTTTTTC. Its protein product is CSCEVLGDTWDTRQMFF.

This clone is medium-sized (0.01 to 0.1%). This specimen includes other DNA sequences encoding the same CDR3. The rearrangement uses TRDV2 and TRDJ3; 10 positions match TRDD3. No J gene is reported in TCRdb; it was inferred here by comparing the DNA with germline. Germline trimming cut 1 base from V and 0 bases from J; bases unmatched to any gene: 2. The germline CDR1 and CDR2 sequences are GEAIGNYY and EKD. The CDR3 runs 18 residues. The CDR3 nucleotides read TGTGCCTGTGACACTGGGGGATACAGCTCCTGGGACACCCGACAGATGTTTTTC. Protein sequence: CACDTGGYSSWDTRQMFF.

This clone came up a few times. A much larger clone lies one base from this, so it may be a read error. A J gene of TRDJ3 was called, though the V gene was not; the table's D call of TRDD3 was not tested on the DNA. The CDR3 consists of 17 residues. CDR3 sequence: CACAGDASSWDTRQMFF. The CDR3 DNA reads as TGTGCCTGTGCTGGGGATGCGAGCTCCTGGGACACCCGACAGATGTTTTTC.

This clone rates as large. The sample holds other DNA sequences that translate to the same CDR3. The chain uses TRDV2 and TRDJ3; maybe TRDD3 (5 bases). The CDR3 runs to 16 residues. The V gene lost 0 bases and the J gene lost 0 bases, with 5 bases spanning the gap. Germline-derived CDR1 and CDR2 are GEAIGNYY and EKD. The DNA for the CDR3 is TGTGCCTGTGACACCGGGGGCTCCTGGGACACCCGACAGATGTTTTTC. Protein product: CACDTGGSWDTRQMFF.

As to this clone: It is likely a read error: a sequence one base away is far more abundant. The V and J genes are TRDV2 and TRDJ1; TRDD3 matches at 8 bases. Germline matching of the DNA provided the J gene here, since TCRdb leaves it blank. V was clipped by 3 bases and J by 1 base; unmatched bases: 6. CDR1 and CDR2 (germline): GEAIGNYY, EKD. This CDR3 is built from 15 residues. The CDR3 DNA is TGTGCCTGTGACGCCGGGGGGATAGGCACCGATAAACTCATCTTT. This sequence encodes CACDAGGIGTDKLIF.

As to this clone: This likely stems from a read error, as it lies one base from a far larger clone. For the V gene the call is TRDV2; the J gene has no call; TRDD3, the table's D call, was not compared with the DNA. This CDR3 has 13 amino acids. Germline V gives CDR1 GEAIGNYY, CDR2 EKD. The CDR3 protein is CACGGYLTAQLFF. The DNA for the CDR3 is TGTGCCTGTGGGGGATACTTGACAGCACAACTCTTTTTT.

This clone was observed a handful of times. This is likely an artifact of a read error, given a far larger clone one base away. This chain connects TRDV2 to TRDJ1; TRDD3 agrees at 10 bases. The V gene's germline CDR1 is GEAIGNYY and CDR2 EKD. The CDR3 extends over 15 amino acids. The CDR3 region is CASDTVLGDTDKLIF. The CDR3 nucleotides are TGTGCCAGTGACACCGTACTGGGGGATACCGATAAACTCATCTTT.

This chain links TRDV2 with TRDJ1, with 11 bases lining up with TRDD3. TCRdb supplies no J gene; here it was assigned by aligning the nucleotide sequence to germline. The germline CDR1 and CDR2 sequences are GEAIGNYY and EKD. Trimming at V came to 1 base and at J to 0 bases, leaving 0 bases not matched to a gene. There are 15 residues in the CDR3. The CDR3 DNA reads as TGTGCCTGTGACACTGGGGGATACGACACCGATAAACTCATCTTT. Amino acid sequence: CACDTGGYDTDKLIF.

This clone qualifies as large (0.1 to 1%). The chain combines TRDV2 with TRDJ2; D is possibly TRDD3 (6 bases). With 3 bases removed from V and 2 bases from J, the gap between germline ends came to 6 bases. The CDR3 consists of 13 residues. Germline V gene lookup returns CDR1 GEAIGNYY and CDR2 EKD. This CDR3 reads CACDWGLTAQLFF. In DNA form, the CDR3 reads TGTGCCTGTGACTGGGGGTTGACAGCACAACTCTTCTTT.

About this clone: A read error likely explains this, since a far larger clone differs by one base. No V gene call was produced; the J gene was TRDJ2; the DNA was not compared with TRDD3, the D call given in the table. The CDR3 is 13 amino acids. The CDR3 sequence: CAGQLGDIAQLFF. CDR3 in DNA: TGTGCTGGGCAGCTGGGGGATATAGCACAACTCTTCTTT.

This chain joins TRDV2 and TRDJ3; D is unresolved. CDR1 GEAIGNYY and CDR2 EKD come from the germline V gene. The CDR3 consists of 16 residues. With 0 bases removed from V and 0 bases from J, the gap between germline ends came to 5 bases. The CDR3 is CACDTWDSWDTRQMFF. CDR3 nucleotide sequence: TGTGCCTGTGACACCTGGGACTCCTGGGACACCCGACAGATGTTTTTC.

Of note for this clone: A far larger clone is a single base away, which makes a read error likely. Other DNA sequences within the sample encode an identical CDR3. The gene calls are TRDV2 and TRDJ1, with 10 bases that match TRDD3. Germline lookup yields CDR1 GEAIGNYY and CDR2 EKD. The CDR3 loop spans 14 amino acids. As DNA, the CDR3 is TGTGCATGTGACACTGGGGGATACACCGATAAACTCATCTTT. Its protein product is CACDTGGYTDKLIF.

This clone was counted between two and nine times. The J gene is TRDJ2, while no V gene call was made. The length of the CDR3 is 10 residues. The CDR3 coding sequence is TGTAGTGCTTTGACAGCACAACTCTTCTTT. Amino acid sequence: CSALTAQLFF.

As for this clone: A read error is the likely source, as a far larger clone sits one nucleotide away. The chain is built from TRDV2 and TRDJ3, with 8 nucleotides matching TRDD3. Germline V gene data show CDR1 as GEAIGNYY and CDR2 as EKD. This CDR3 has 18 amino acids. In DNA, the CDR3 is TGTGCCTGTGACACCGTACTGGGGGGCTCCTGGGACACCCAACAGATGTTTTTC. Its protein is CACDTVLGGSWDTQQMFF.

This clone is termed hyperexpanded. The rearrangement joins TRDV2 to TRDJ1; 12 bases are a match to TRDD3. Germline V CDR1 and CDR2: GEAIGNYY, EKD. This CDR3 has 15 amino acids. After removal of 3 bases from V and 1 base from J, the junction contained 2 bases not matched to a gene. For the CDR3, the DNA is TGTGCCTGTGACCCCTGGGGGATACGCACCGATAAACTCATCTTT. Amino acids: CACDPWGIRTDKLIF.

Comment on this clone: A single base separates this from a much larger clone, so it may be a read error. The chain carries TRDV2 and TRDJ3; 9 bases agree with TRDD3. Germline CDR1 and CDR2: GEAIGNYY and EKD. The CDR3 totals 17 residues. Written as DNA, the CDR3 is TGTGCCTGTGACACCGCTGGGGGATCCTGGGGCACCCGACAGATGTTTTTC. It specifies CACDTAGGSWGTRQMFF.

Regarding this clone: This likely traces to a read error, being one base from a far larger clone. The J gene is TRDJ3, the V gene TRDV2, with a tentative D call TRDD3 (6 bases). Assignment of the J gene here rests on matching the DNA to germline, because TCRdb gives none. CDR1 GEAIGNYY and CDR2 EKD come from the germline V gene. The CDR3 sequence is 16 residues long. CDR3 sequence (DNA): TGTGCCAGTGACACCGGGGGATCCTGGGACACCCGACAGATGTTTTTC. This gives the protein CASDTGGSWDTRQMFF.